This T cell receptor (beta chain) stems from a study of cytomegalovirus exposure and HLA in healthy donors. Findings and limits, study-wide: Using the classifier, cytomegalovirus status was reportedly diagnosed with high specificity and sensitivity. Researchers counted some 150 TCR beta chains as cytomegalovirus-associated. Most observed TCR sequences were rare, whereas some public TCRs were detected in many donors.

In the case of this clone: Its antigen is not known.

V shed 2 bases and J 10 bases; nucleotides not matched to a gene: 15. The germline V gene encodes CDR1 SGDLS and CDR2 YYNGEE. There are 17 residues in the CDR3. It was the approximately 120-subject validation cohort, separate from the approximately 700-subject first cohort, to which the donors belonged. Using immunoSEQ multiplex PCR, the repertoire was profiled, and TCRdb retains in-frame clones only, with some absent. Here the sample spans over 150,000 clones, around 84% being singletons. Sequencing was carried out using PBMCs. The V call is TRBV9, the J call TRBJ2-4, with TRBD2 matching 10 bases. This sequence was found in a human donor in good health. CDR3 in DNA: TGTGCCAGCAGCGTTAGCGGGAGGCCGGACGTGGCTGAGATTCAGTACTTC. Protein: CASSVSGRPDVAEIQYF.